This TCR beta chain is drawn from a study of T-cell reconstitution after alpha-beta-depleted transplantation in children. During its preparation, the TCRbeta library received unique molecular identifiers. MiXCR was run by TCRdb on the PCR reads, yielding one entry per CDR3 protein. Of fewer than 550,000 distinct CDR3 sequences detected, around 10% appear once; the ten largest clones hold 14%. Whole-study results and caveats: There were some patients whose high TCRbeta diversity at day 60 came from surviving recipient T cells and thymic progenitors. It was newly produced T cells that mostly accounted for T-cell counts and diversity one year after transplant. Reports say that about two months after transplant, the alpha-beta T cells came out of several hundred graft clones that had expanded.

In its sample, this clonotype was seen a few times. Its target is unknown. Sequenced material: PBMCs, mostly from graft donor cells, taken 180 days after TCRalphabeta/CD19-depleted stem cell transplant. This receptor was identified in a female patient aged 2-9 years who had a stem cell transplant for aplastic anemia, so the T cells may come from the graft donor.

CDR3 DNA sequence: TGTGCCAGCAGTATTAGCCGGGACAGGGGTTACGAGCAGTACTTC. Its translation: CASSISRDRGYEQYF. V gene TRBV28 combines with J gene TRBJ2-7; 10 bases line up with TRBD1. The CDR3 totals 15 residues. V was pared by 5 bases and J by 4 bases, with 8 bases of the junction left unmatched. CDR1 MDHEN and CDR2 SYDVKM come from the germline V gene.